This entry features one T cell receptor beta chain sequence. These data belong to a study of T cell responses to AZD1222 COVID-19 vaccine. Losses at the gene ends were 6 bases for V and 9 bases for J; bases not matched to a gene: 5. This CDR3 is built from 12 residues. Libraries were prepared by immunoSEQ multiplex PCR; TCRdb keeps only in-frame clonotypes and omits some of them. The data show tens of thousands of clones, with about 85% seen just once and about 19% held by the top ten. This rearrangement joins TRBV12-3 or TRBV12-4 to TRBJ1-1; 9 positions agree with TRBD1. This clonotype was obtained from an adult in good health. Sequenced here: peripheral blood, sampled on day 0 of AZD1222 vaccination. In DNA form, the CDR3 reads TGTGCCAGCAGACCCGGGACAGGGAAAGCTTTCTTT. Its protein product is CASRPGTGKAFF.